This T cell receptor (beta chain) was documented in a study of T-cell reconstitution after alpha-beta-depleted transplantation in children. Unique molecular identifiers featured in how the TCRbeta library was prepared. TCRdb processed the PCR reads anew with MiXCR; each CDR3 protein has one entry. The sample has some 500,000 distinct CDR3 sequences, about 18% seen once; the top ten hold 2.5% to 3.5%. The CDR3 spans 15 residues. With 7 bases clipped from V and 7 bases from J, the junction kept 11 bases outside the gene matches. The germline gives CDR1 MNHEY, CDR2 SVGAGI. The rearrangement links TRBV6-5 to TRBJ2-1; TRBD2 matches 9 bases. The sequenced sample was PBMCs from the stem cell graft donor, obtained from the stem cell graft. The TCR was taken from a human donor who donated a stem cell graft to a child with acute lymphoblastic leukemia. CDR3 nucleotides: TGTGCCAGCAAGGCGGGAGGGCCGAGTGGGAATGAGCAGTTCTTC. It codes for CASKAGGPSGNEQFF.